This TCR beta chain was identified in a study of blood T cell repertoires in COVID-19. Study in general: Collection of acute and convalescent COVID-19 samples took place in the United States, Italy and Spain. PBMCs, B-cell-depleted T cells, or T cells were the source of the cDNA or gDNA that made up the material.

V shed 6 bases, J shed 7 bases, and the junction held 17 bases outside the gene matches. The CDR3 extends over 18 amino acids. The germline V gene has CDR1 MNHEY and CDR2 SMNVEV (reference sequence). Methods used by the authors: Counts of nucleated cells, estimated from reference gene primer amplification, were obtained. Sequencing was performed with immunoSEQ multiplex PCR; in TCRdb, only in-frame clones are kept and a portion is missing. V, J and clone size were drawn from that table, and D and trimming were deduced from the DNA. The sample records 250,000 to 350,000 clones, around 88% being singletons.

The chain joins TRBV27 to TRBJ2-3; 12 bases line up with TRBD1. The sequenced material came from peripheral blood. This TCR was recovered from a woman in her thirties who had recovered from COVID-19. DNA of the CDR3: TGTGCCAGCAGCTTCCAACTGGTGGGACAGGGGGCGACCCATACGCAGTATTTT. It encodes CASSFQLVGQGATHTQYF.